This TCR beta chain came from a study of technical replicates of blood from a few donors. Assay: immunoSEQ multiplex PCR; the TCRdb copy retains only in-frame clones and omits some. Of 100,000 or so clones in the sample, just under 95% were seen once. From germline, CDR1 is SGHRS and CDR2 YFSETQ. Between the trimmed V and J ends, which lost 7 bases and 1 base, there was a span of 7 bases. The CDR3 extends over 12 amino acids. V is TRBV5-1 and J is TRBJ2-3; D is perhaps TRBD1 (6 bases). This receptor was identified in a human donor in good health. The sample consisted of T cells isolated from PBMCs. This CDR3 is CASRQGTDTQYF. The CDR3 nucleotides read TGCGCCAGCCGACAGGGCACAGATACGCAGTATTTT.